The 28 T cell receptor beta chains in this list originate from one sample, sequenced in a study of blood T cell repertoires in COVID-19. Sequenced by immunoSEQ multiplex PCR; TCRdb stores in-frame clones only, minus some. The repertoire includes roughly 43,000 clones, roughly 82% of them detected once, and less than 25% sits in the top ten. Sequencing was done on a sample of peripheral blood. The receptors come from an older woman with acute or convalescent COVID-19.

The chain combines TRBV7-2 with TRBJ2-7, with D uncertain. Per the germline V gene, CDR1 is SGHTA and CDR2 is FQGNSA. The CDR3 extends over 14 amino acids. Between the trimmed V and J ends, which lost 5 bases and 3 bases, there was a span of 14 bases. The CDR3 loop reads CASSLRQAVYEQYF. In DNA, the CDR3 is TGTGCCAGCAGCCTCCGTCAGGCCGTCTACGAGCAGTACTTC.

V usage is TRBV29-1 and J usage is TRBJ2-1, with 11 bases matching TRBD1. CDR3 length: 16 residues. With V trimmed by 3 bases and J by 7 bases, 11 bases remained unmatched. Looked up from germline, CDR1 is SQVTM and CDR2 is ANQGSEA. CDR3 sequence (DNA): TGCAGCGTTGACCTCCATCGGGGACAGGGGGTTAATGAGCAGTTCTTC. Protein product: CSVDLHRGQGVNEQFF.

The chain couples TRBV15 to TRBJ1-1; D gene ambiguous. The CDR3 has 10 residues. V was cut by 9 bases and J by 3 bases, with 5 bases left in between. The germline V gene encodes CDR1 LNHNV and CDR2 YYDKDF (reference sequence). The CDR3 loop reads CATSDTEAFF. The CDR3 DNA follows: TGTGCCACGTCGGACACTGAAGCTTTCTTT.

The chain has TRBV5-1 and TRBJ2-2; D possibly corresponds to TRBD2 (6 bases). V was shortened by 2 bases and J by 5 bases, with 10 bases between the two germline ends. The CDR3 spans 14 residues. CDR1 and CDR2 (germline): SGHRS, YFSETQ. The CDR3 DNA sequence: TGCGCCAGCAGCTTTCCCGGGGGTACCGGGGAGCTGTTTTTT. The encoded protein is CASSFPGGTGELFF. Using reference TRBV5-1 and TRBJ2-2 for the parts outside the CDR3, the full variable domain is KAGVTQTPRYLIKTRGQQVTLSCSPISGHRSVSWYQQTPGQGLQFLFEYFSETQRNKGNFPGRFSGRQFSNSRSEMNVSTLELGDSALYLCASSFPGGTGELFFGEGSRLTVL.

Here the CDR3 reads CASSLALTGELFF. CDR3 bases: TGTGCCAGCAGCTTGGCCCTTACCGGGGAGCTGTTTTTT. J is TRBJ2-2 and V is TRBV5-4; D not certain. Trimming stripped 0 bases from V and 5 bases from J, with 5 bases between. The germline V gene has CDR1 SGHNT and CDR2 YYREEE (reference sequence). The CDR3 extends over 13 amino acids.

Here the CDR3 DNA reads TGTGCCAGCAGTTCTCGGACAGATAATTCACCCCTCCACTTT. This sequence encodes CASSSRTDNSPLHF. The chain has TRBV6-2 or TRBV6-3 and TRBJ1-6; TRBD1 is a possible D gene (6 bases). The V gene lost 4 bases and the J gene lost 5 bases, with 9 bases spanning the gap. The CDR3 length is 14 residues. Germline V gene lookup returns CDR1 MNHEY and CDR2 SVGEGT.

In this sample, this clone turned up a few times. J is TRBJ2-3 and V is TRBV29-1; 15 nucleotides align to TRBD2. Germline CDR1 is SQVTM and CDR2 is ANQGSEA. With 6 bases clipped from V and 6 bases from J, the junction kept 10 bases outside the gene matches. CDR3 length equals 16 residues. CDR3 region: CSVETGLAGGPDTQYF. CDR3 coding DNA: TGCAGCGTGGAGACAGGACTAGCGGGGGGGCCGGATACGCAGTATTTT.

The V and J genes are TRBV5-1 and TRBJ2-1; D possibly corresponds to TRBD2 (5 bases). The germline V gene has CDR1 SGHRS and CDR2 YFSETQ. The V gene lost 1 base and the J gene lost 7 bases, with 15 bases spanning the gap. CDR3 length equals 15 residues. The CDR3 DNA sequence: TGCGCCAGCAGCTTGTTCCCGGGGTTGGAGAATGAGCAGTTCTTC. Translated, it gives CASSLFPGLENEQFF.

The chain links TRBV7-3 to TRBJ2-1; 7 nucleotides match TRBD2. Germline CDR1 is SGHTA and CDR2 is FQGTGA. V shed 6 bases and J 11 bases; nucleotides not matched to a gene: 13. CDR3 length: 14 residues. The CDR3 DNA reads TGTGCCAGCAGGGCCGGCGGCCGGGGGGTTAAGCAGTTCTTC. This codes for CASRAGGRGVKQFF.

The V gene is TRBV14, the J gene TRBJ2-1; a possible D gene is TRBD1 (6 bases). Trimming left V 2 bases short and J 6 bases short, with 11 bases between. The germline gives CDR1 SGHDN, CDR2 FVKESK. The CDR3 spans 14 residues. This chain's CDR3 is CASSQTGLGNEQFF. Here the CDR3 DNA reads TGTGCCAGCAGCCAAACAGGGTTGGGCAATGAGCAGTTCTTC.

This chain links TRBV3-1 (or the pseudogene TRBV3-2) with TRBJ2-3, with D possibly being TRBD2 (7 bases). Germline-derived CDR1 and CDR2 are LGHDT and YNNKEL (reference sequence). Trimming took off 1 base at V and 0 bases at J, with 11 bases between the two ends. The CDR3 is 16 amino acids. The chain's CDR3 is CASSQVRGASTDTQYF. CDR3 sequence (DNA): TGTGCCAGCAGCCAAGTTCGGGGGGCTAGCACAGATACGCAGTATTTT.

This clone was seen a single time. J is TRBJ1-4 and V is TRBV2; no reliable D call. CDR3 length: 14 amino acids. The germline V gene encodes CDR1 SNHLY and CDR2 FYNNEI. V was cut by 3 bases and J by 4 bases, with 9 bases left in between. Here the CDR3 DNA reads TGTGCCAGCAGTGACCGACTGCATAATGAAAAACTGTTTTTT. Amino acids: CASSDRLHNEKLFF.

The rearrangement joins TRBV5-4 to TRBJ2-5, with 11 bases identical to TRBD2. The CDR3 runs to 15 residues. Germline CDR1 and CDR2: SGHNT and YYREEE (reference sequence). Unmatched junction bases numbered 9, after V lost 6 bases and J lost 5 bases. CDR3 residues: CASTPTSGVRETQYF. The CDR3, as DNA: TGTGCCAGCACCCCGACTAGCGGGGTAAGGGAGACCCAGTACTTC.

This rearrangement joins TRBV5-1 to TRBJ2-1; 12 bases line up with TRBD2. With V trimmed by 0 bases and J by 7 bases, 5 bases remained unmatched. Germline-derived CDR1 and CDR2 are SGHRS and YFSETQ. The CDR3 totals 16 residues. The CDR3 DNA reads as TGCGCCAGCAGCTTGGGATCTAGCGGGGGGGCGAATGAGCAGTTCTTC. It specifies CASSLGSSGGANEQFF.

This clone was found once. The V and J genes are TRBV28 and TRBJ2-7; D is ambiguous. Trimming removed 8 bases at V and 2 bases at J, with 10 bases between. CDR1 and CDR2 (germline): MDHEN, SYDVKM. The length of the CDR3 is 12 residues. The CDR3 loop reads CASGPSPYEQYF. CDR3 nucleotide sequence: TGTGCCAGCGGGCCCTCCCCCTACGAGCAGTACTTC.

Here the CDR3 DNA reads TGTGCCAGCGGGGCCCCGCCAGAGTCTTCAAGCGGCTACACCTTC. Encoded protein: CASGAPPESSSGYTF. The genes are TRBV7-2 and TRBJ1-2, with D possibly being TRBD1 (5 bases). The germline V gene encodes CDR1 SGHTA and CDR2 FQGNSA. The CDR3 sequence is 15 residues long. V was clipped by 8 bases and J by 8 bases, with 24 bases between them.

This clone was seen a handful of times. The chain carries TRBV6-5 and TRBJ1-1; 9 bases are shared with TRBD1. V lost 6 bases, J lost 7 bases, and 6 bases stayed unmatched. There are 13 residues in the CDR3. CDR1 MNHEY and CDR2 SVGAGI come from the germline V gene. The CDR3 DNA is TGTGCCAGCAGACGGGACAGGGTGGATGAAGCTTTCTTT. It is translated as CASRRDRVDEAFF.

J is TRBJ1-6 and V is TRBV11-2; TRBD1 matches at 8 bases. V lost 3 bases, J lost 4 bases, and 8 bases stayed unmatched. This CDR3 contains 17 residues. Germline values: CDR1 SGHAT, CDR2 FQNNGV. The DNA for the CDR3 is TGTGCCAGCAGCTTTGGACCGGACAGGGAGTATAATTCACCCCTCCACTTT. Translation gives CASSFGPDREYNSPLHF.

This clone was picked up a small number of times. The rearrangement links TRBV5-1 to TRBJ1-1, with 8 nucleotides matching TRBD1. Germline CDR1 and CDR2: SGHRS and YFSETQ. CDR3 size: 15 residues. With V trimmed by 0 bases and J by 4 bases, 5 bases remained unmatched. The CDR3 sequence: CASSLGDRFSTEAFF. The CDR3 DNA reads as TGCGCCAGCAGCTTGGGGGACAGGTTCAGCACTGAAGCTTTCTTT.

In its sample, this clone was seen a few times. V and J are TRBV7-2 and TRBJ2-5, with D uncertain. The CDR3 spans 14 residues. V lost 2 bases and J lost 5, with 12 bases in between. Germline V gene lookup returns CDR1 SGHTA and CDR2 FQGNSA. Here the CDR3 DNA reads TGTGCCAGCAGCTTATCTTCGGGTGGGGAGACCCAGTACTTC. Translating it yields CASSLSSGGETQYF.

This clone was seen a handful of times. The rearrangement joins TRBV19 to TRBJ2-4; 7 positions match TRBD1. The CDR3 is 15 amino acids. CDR1 and CDR2 from the germline V gene are LNHDA and SQIVND (reference sequence). The trim removed 4 bases at V and 6 bases at J, leaving 9 bases unmatched. CDR3 bases: TGTGCCAGTAGTAATGACAGGGACGGTCGAAACATTCAGTACTTC. It yields the protein CASSNDRDGRNIQYF.

The chain is built from TRBV19 and TRBJ1-3; 7 bases match TRBD1. Trimming removed 4 bases from V and 0 bases from J; junction bases left unmatched: 6. CDR3 length equals 16 residues. CDR1 LNHDA and CDR2 SQIVND come from the germline V gene (reference sequence). The CDR3 protein is CASSRRTGYSGNTIYF. In DNA, the CDR3 is TGTGCCAGTAGTAGGAGGACAGGCTACTCTGGAAACACCATATATTTT.

The chain recombines TRBV11-2 with TRBJ1-2; 7 bases fit TRBD1. The CDR3 has 13 residues. CDR1 is SGHAT and CDR2 is FQNNGV in the germline V gene. The J segment lost 6 bases and the V segment lost 4 bases, leaving 5 bases of the junction unmatched. Written as DNA, the CDR3 is TGTGCCAGCAGCTCCCACAGGGGCAATGGCTACACCTTC. It codes for CASSSHRGNGYTF.

The CDR3 is CASRRGPTDTQYF. CDR3 sequence (DNA): TGCGCCAGCCGTAGGGGCCCCACAGATACGCAGTATTTT. The rearrangement joins TRBV5-1 to TRBJ2-3; possibly TRBD1 for D (5 bases). V was clipped by 7 bases and J by 2 bases, with 11 bases between them. Germline loops: CDR1 SGHRS, CDR2 YFSETQ. The CDR3 covers 13 residues.

This clone appeared a few times. The chain links TRBV7-9 to TRBJ2-2, with 7 nucleotides matching TRBD1. Germline V gene lookup returns CDR1 SEHNR and CDR2 FQNEAQ (reference sequence). CDR3 length: 15 residues. Losses at the gene ends were 1 base for V and 6 bases for J; bases not matched to a gene: 5. The CDR3 DNA reads TGTGCCAGCAGCTTAGTGACAGGGAATCCCGGGGAGCTGTTTTTT. Translating gives CASSLVTGNPGELFF.

The chain links TRBV2 to TRBJ1-5; TRBD1 matches 8 bases. Germline CDR1 and CDR2: SNHLY and FYNNEI. CDR3 size: 16 residues. The junction had 11 bases not matched to a gene; V was cut back by 4 bases and J by 6 bases. In nucleotides, the CDR3 is TGTGCCAGCAGTGGGCCCCAGGGGGCGCAGGCTCAGCCCCAGCATTTT. This encodes CASSGPQGAQAQPQHF.

The V call is TRBV12-3 or TRBV12-4, the J call TRBJ1-2; D is unclear. The CDR3 runs to 11 residues. V was cut by 6 bases and J by 8 bases, with 10 bases left in between. DNA for the CDR3: TGTGCCAGCAGCAGGCTTTGGGGCTACACCTTC. This encodes CASSRLWGYTF.

V and J are TRBV24-1 and TRBJ1-3, with D unresolved. Trimming pared 1 base from V and 4 bases from J, leaving 10 bases between. The CDR3 totals 15 residues. Germline CDR1 KGHDR, CDR2 SFDVKD. The CDR3 DNA sequence: TGTGCCACCAGTGATTTAGCCAGGTCAGGAAACACCATATATTTT. Protein: CATSDLARSGNTIYF.